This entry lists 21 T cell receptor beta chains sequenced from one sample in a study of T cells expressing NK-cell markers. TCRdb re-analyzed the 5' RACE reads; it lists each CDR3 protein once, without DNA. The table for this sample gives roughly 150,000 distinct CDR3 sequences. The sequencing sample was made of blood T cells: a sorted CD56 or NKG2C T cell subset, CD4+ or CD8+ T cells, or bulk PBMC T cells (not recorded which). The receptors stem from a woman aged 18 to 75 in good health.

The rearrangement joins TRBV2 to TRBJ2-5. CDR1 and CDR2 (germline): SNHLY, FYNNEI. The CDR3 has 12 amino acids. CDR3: CASNRYQETQYF.

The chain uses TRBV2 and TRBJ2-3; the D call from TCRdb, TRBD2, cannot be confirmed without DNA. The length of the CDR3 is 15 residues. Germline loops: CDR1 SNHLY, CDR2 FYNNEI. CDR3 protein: CASTSSGQYTDTQYF.

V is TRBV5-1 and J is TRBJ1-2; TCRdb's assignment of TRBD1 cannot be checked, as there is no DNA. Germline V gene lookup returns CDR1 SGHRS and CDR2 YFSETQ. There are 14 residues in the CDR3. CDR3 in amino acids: CASSLQDRGYGYTF.

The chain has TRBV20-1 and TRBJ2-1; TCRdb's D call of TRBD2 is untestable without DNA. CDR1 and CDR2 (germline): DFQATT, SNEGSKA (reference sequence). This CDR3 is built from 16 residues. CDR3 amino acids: CSARDPRTSGRNEQFF.

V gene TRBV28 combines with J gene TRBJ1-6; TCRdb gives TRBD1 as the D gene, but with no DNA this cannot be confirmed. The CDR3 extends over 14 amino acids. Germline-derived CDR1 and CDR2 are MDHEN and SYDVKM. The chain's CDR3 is CASSTGTHNSPLHF.

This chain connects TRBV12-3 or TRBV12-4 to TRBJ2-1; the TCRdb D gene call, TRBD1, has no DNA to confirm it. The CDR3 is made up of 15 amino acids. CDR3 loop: CASSLMGSGGHEQFF.

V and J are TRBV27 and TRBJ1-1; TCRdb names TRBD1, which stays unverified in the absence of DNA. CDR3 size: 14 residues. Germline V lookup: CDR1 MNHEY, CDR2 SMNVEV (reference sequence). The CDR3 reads CASSPPGQGGEAFF.

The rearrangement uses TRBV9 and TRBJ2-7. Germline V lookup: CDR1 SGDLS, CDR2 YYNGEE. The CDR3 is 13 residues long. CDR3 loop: CASSVQPTYEQYF.

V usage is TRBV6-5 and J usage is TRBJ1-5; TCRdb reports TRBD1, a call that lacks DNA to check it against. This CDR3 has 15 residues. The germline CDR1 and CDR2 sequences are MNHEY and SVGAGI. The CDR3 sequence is CASSYSGQGNQPQHF.

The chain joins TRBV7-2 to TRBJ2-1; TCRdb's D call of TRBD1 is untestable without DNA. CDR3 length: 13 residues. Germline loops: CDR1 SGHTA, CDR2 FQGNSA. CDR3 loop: CASSLAGTNEQFF.

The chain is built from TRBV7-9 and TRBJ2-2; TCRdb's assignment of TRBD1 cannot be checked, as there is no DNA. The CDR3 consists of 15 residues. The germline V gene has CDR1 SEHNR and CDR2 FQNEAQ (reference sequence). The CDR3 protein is CASSLLQGGTGELFF.

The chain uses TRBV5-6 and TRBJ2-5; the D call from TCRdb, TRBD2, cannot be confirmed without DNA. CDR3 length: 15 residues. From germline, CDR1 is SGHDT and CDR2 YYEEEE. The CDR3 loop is CASSLKVAPSETQYF.

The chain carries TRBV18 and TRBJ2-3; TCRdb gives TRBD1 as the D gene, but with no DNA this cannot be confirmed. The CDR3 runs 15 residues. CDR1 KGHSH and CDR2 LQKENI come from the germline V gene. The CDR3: CASSPLTQGTDTQYF.

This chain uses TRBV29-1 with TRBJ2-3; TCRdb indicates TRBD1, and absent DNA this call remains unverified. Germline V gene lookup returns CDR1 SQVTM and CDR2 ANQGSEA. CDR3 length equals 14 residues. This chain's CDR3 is CSVDETRGSDTQYF.

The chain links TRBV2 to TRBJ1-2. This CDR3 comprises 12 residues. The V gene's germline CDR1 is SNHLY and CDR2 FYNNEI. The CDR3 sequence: CASSRPNYGYTF.

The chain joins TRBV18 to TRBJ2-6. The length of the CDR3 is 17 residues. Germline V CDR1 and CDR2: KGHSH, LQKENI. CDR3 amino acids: CASSPRAGVTGANVLTF.

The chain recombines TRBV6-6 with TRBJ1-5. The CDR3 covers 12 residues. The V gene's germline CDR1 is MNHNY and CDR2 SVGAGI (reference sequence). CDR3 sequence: CASSYEGQPQHF.

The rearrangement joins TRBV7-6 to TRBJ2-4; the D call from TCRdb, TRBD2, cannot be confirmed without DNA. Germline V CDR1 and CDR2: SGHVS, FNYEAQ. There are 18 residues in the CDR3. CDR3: CASSKGGLAGVAKNIQYF.

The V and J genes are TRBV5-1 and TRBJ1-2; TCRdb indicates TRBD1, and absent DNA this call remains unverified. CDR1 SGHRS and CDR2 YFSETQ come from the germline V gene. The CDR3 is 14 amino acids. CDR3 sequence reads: CASGTGGSNYGYTF.

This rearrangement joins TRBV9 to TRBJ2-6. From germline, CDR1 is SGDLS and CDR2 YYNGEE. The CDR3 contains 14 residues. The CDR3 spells CASSVGGGANVLTF.

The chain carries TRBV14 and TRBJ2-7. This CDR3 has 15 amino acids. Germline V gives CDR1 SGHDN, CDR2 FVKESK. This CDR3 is CASSQGGLEAYEQYF.